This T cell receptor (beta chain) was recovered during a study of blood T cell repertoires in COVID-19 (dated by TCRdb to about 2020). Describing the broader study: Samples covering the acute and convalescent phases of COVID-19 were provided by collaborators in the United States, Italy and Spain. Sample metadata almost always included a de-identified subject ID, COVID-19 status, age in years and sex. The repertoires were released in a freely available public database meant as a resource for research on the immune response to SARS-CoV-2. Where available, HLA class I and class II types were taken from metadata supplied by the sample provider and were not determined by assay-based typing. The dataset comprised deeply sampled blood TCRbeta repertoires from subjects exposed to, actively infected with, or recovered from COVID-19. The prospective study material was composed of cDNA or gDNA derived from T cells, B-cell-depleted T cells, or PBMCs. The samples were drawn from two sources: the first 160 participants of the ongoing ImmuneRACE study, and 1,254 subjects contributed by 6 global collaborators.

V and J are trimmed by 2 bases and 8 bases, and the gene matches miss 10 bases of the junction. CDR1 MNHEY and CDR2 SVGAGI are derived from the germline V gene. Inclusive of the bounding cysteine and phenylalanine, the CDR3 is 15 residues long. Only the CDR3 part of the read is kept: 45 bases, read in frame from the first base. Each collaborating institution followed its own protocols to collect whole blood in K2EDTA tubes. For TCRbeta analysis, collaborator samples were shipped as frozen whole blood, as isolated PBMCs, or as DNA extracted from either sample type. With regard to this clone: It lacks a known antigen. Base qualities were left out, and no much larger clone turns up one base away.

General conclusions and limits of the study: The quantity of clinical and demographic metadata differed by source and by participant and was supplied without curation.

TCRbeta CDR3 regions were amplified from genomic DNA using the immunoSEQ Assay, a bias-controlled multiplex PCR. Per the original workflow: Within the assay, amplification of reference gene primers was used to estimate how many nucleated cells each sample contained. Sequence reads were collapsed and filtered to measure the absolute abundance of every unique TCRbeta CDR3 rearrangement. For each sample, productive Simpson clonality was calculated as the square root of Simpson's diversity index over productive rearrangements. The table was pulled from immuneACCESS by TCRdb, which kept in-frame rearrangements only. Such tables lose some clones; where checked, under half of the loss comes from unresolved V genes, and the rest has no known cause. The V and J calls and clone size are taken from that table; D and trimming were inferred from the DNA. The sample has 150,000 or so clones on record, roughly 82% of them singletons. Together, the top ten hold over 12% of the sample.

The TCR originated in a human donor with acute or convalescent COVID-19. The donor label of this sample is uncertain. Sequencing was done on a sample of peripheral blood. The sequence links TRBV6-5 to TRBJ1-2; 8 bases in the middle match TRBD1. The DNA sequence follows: TGTGCCAGCAGTTACCTAACACAGGGGGGAGGAGGCTACACCTTC. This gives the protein CASSYLTQGGGGYTF.